The text below deals with one T cell receptor (beta chain). The entry originates in a study of cytomegalovirus exposure and HLA in healthy donors. Both 60 Vbeta primers and 13 Jbeta primers went into the PCR. TCRdb's table, derived via immunoSEQ multiplex PCR, lists solely in-frame clones and lacks some. The top ten clones hold roughly a sixth of a sample with some 14,000 clones, approximately 57% of them seen once. Per the germline V gene, CDR1 is SGHVS and CDR2 is FQNEAQ. The CDR3 covers 12 residues. V was pared by 11 bases and J by 5 bases, with 16 bases between. The rearrangement joins TRBV7-8 to TRBJ2-7, with D possibly matching TRBD2 (6 bases). The sample consisted of PBMCs. This TCR was sampled from a woman aged 45-60 years in good health and CMV-seropositive. CDR3 bases: TGTGCCGTGGGGACTCAGCCCCACGAGCAGTACTTC. This gives the protein CAVGTQPHEQYF.